One and the same sample provided the 3 T cell receptor beta chains below, sequenced in a study of cytomegalovirus exposure and HLA in healthy donors. Primers included in the PCR were 60 Vbeta and 13 Jbeta primers. Using immunoSEQ multiplex PCR, the repertoire was profiled, and TCRdb retains in-frame clones only, with some absent. This repertoire shows approximately 150,000 clones, 80% found once; its top ten account for 2.3%. Sequencing was done on a sample of PBMCs. All receptors derive from a male donor in good health and CMV-seronegative.

This clone was seen a handful of times. The chain carries TRBV2 and TRBJ1-2, with D unclear. Looked up from germline, CDR1 is SNHLY and CDR2 is FYNNEI. V was pared by 6 bases and J by 2 bases, with 10 bases between. This CDR3 has 13 residues. The CDR3 loop reads CASRLDGNYGYTF. The CDR3, as DNA: TGTGCCAGCAGGCTAGACGGGAACTATGGCTACACCTTC. The full variable domain, in which reference TRBV2 and TRBJ1-2 provide the parts outside the CDR3, is EPEVTQTPSHQVTQMGQEVILRCVPISNHLYFYWYRQILGQKVEFLVSFYNNEISEKSEIFDDQFSVERPDGSNFTLKIRSTKLEDSAMYFCASRLDGNYGYTFGSGTRLTVV.

The chain links TRBV4-1 to TRBJ1-2, with unresolved D. This CDR3 is 13 amino acids long. Per the germline V gene, CDR1 is MGHRA and CDR2 is YSYEKL. V lost 2 bases to trimming and J lost 6 bases, with 10 bases between them. The CDR3 DNA is TGCGCCAGCAGCCAATACGAGCAGGATGGCTACACCTTC. Its translation: CASSQYEQDGYTF.

V usage is TRBV9 and J usage is TRBJ1-4, with unresolved D. Trimming took 4 bases from V and 4 from J, leaving 11 bases between them. This CDR3 comprises 14 residues. Germline CDR1 reads SGDLS; CDR2 reads YYNGEE. The CDR3 DNA reads TGTGCCAGCAGCCCACAGACACGTAATGAAAAACTGTTTTTT. It encodes CASSPQTRNEKLFF.